What follows are 17 T cell receptor beta chains derived from one specimen sequenced in a study of cytomegalovirus exposure and HLA in healthy donors. PCR amplification relied on 60 Vbeta primers (plus 13 Jbeta primers). Some clones are missing from TCRdb's copy, which holds only in-frame ones; the method was immunoSEQ multiplex PCR. The data contain 75,000 to 100,000 clones, roughly two thirds of them seen just once; the ten biggest clones take up over 3%. The source material was PBMCs. The receptor source for this set is a man in his forties in good health and CMV-seronegative.

V gene TRBV2 combines with J gene TRBJ2-7; TRBD1 matches at 8 bases. CDR1 is SNHLY, CDR2 FYNNEI, per germline. CDR3 length: 14 amino acids. V gave up 11 bases and J gave up 1 base; unmatched junction bases: 10. The CDR3 is CASHPGTGSYEQYF. CDR3 sequence (DNA): TGTGCCTCACACCCCGGGACAGGATCCTACGAGCAGTACTTC.

This clone was counted only a few times. Other DNA sequences in this sample translate to the same CDR3. In DNA form, the CDR3 reads TGCGCCAGCAGATGGGACAGGCAAAATTCACCCCTCCACTTT. Residues: CASRWDRQNSPLHF. The chain combines TRBV5-1 with TRBJ1-6; 8 bases align to TRBD1. The CDR3 runs 14 residues. The germline CDR1 and CDR2 sequences are SGHRS and YFSETQ. The ends lost 5 bases at V and 7 bases at J; junction bases unmatched: 5.

The V gene is TRBV4-1, the J gene TRBJ1-5, with 10 bases matching TRBD1. The V gene end was trimmed by 4 bases and the J gene end by 6 bases; junction bases not matched to a gene: 6. This CDR3 is built from 15 residues. Germline V gene data show CDR1 as MGHRA and CDR2 as YSYEKL. CDR3 protein: CASSRPGQGIQPQHF. The CDR3, as DNA: TGCGCCAGCAGCCGCCCGGGACAGGGGATTCAGCCCCAGCATTTT.

The rearrangement links TRBV19 to TRBJ1-5, with D uncertain. Germline V gene sequence: CDR1 LNHDA, CDR2 SQIVND (reference sequence). The CDR3 totals 17 residues. V was cut by 1 base and J by 1 base, with 14 bases left in between. The CDR3 spells CASSIGLAGLSNQPQHF. CDR3 sequence (DNA): TGTGCCAGTAGTATAGGCCTGGCGGGCCTCAGCAATCAGCCCCAGCATTTT.

The chain joins TRBV2 to TRBJ2-7; TRBD1 might be the D (5 bases). CDR1 is SNHLY, CDR2 FYNNEI, per germline. The CDR3 length is 15 residues. V dropped 2 bases and J dropped 0 bases, with 11 bases sitting between them. CDR3 bases: TGTGCCAGCAGTGAATTGGACAACCACTCCTACGAGCAGTACTTC. Translating it yields CASSELDNHSYEQYF.

This chain links TRBV2 with TRBJ1-5; 7 bases are shared with TRBD1. The CDR3 totals 14 residues. Germline trimming cut 6 bases from V and 5 bases from J; bases unmatched to any gene: 7. The V gene's germline CDR1 is SNHLY and CDR2 FYNNEI. The CDR3 coding sequence is TGTGCCAGCAGACAGGGGCTCGAGGATCAGCCCCAGCATTTT. Protein product: CASRQGLEDQPQHF. The entire variable domain, with the rest obtained from reference TRBV2 and TRBJ1-5, is as follows: EPEVTQTPSHQVTQMGQEVILRCVPISNHLYFYWYRQILGQKVEFLVSFYNNEISEKSEIFDDQFSVERPDGSNFTLKIRSTKLEDSAMYFCASRQGLEDQPQHFGDGTRLSIL.

This chain joins TRBV5-4 and TRBJ2-1; 8 nucleotides match TRBD2. V lost 4 bases and J lost 0; bases outside the gene matches: 9. The germline CDR1 and CDR2 sequences are SGHNT and YYREEE (reference sequence). This CDR3 is 17 amino acids long. The CDR3 is CASSGGLASFSYNEQFF. Written as DNA, the CDR3 is TGTGCCAGCAGCGGAGGACTAGCCTCTTTCTCCTACAATGAGCAGTTCTTC. Looking up the rest from reference TRBV5-4 and TRBJ2-1 gives the full variable domain: ETGVTQSPTHLIKTRGQQVTLRCSSQSGHNTVSWYQQALGQGPQFIFQYYREEENGRGNFPPRFSGLQFPNYSSELNVNALELDDSALYLCASSGGLASFSYNEQFFGPGTRLTVL.

The V and J genes are TRBV11-2 and TRBJ1-4; D remains unclear. The germline V gene has CDR1 SGHAT and CDR2 FQNNGV. CDR3 length: 14 amino acids. V was trimmed by 8 bases and J by 7 bases, leaving 17 bases between them. DNA for the CDR3: TGTGCCAGCCGCCGAATTGGGCTGCGTGAAAAACTGTTTTTT. It codes for CASRRIGLREKLFF.

V is TRBV9 and J is TRBJ1-4; tentative D call: TRBD1 (6 bases). The CDR3 is 15 amino acids. Trimming left V 4 bases short and J 2 bases short, with 12 bases between. The germline V gene has CDR1 SGDLS and CDR2 YYNGEE. The CDR3 protein is CASSLRGTTNEKLFF. CDR3 DNA: TGTGCCAGCAGCCTCAGGGGTACCACTAATGAAAAACTGTTTTTT.

V is TRBV7-9 and J is TRBJ1-1; a possible D gene is TRBD1 (5 bases). Trimming removed 8 bases from V and 5 bases from J, with 9 bases in between. The germline V gene has CDR1 SEHNR and CDR2 FQNEAQ (reference sequence). The CDR3 sequence is 11 residues long. The CDR3 DNA is TGTGCCAGCCTAGGGGCTACTGAAGCTTTCTTT. Translated, it gives CASLGATEAFF.

The chain combines TRBV5-6 with TRBJ2-7; D is unclear. Germline V gene sequence: CDR1 SGHDT, CDR2 YYEEEE. The germline V and J ends were trimmed by 0 bases and 0 bases, with 4 bases remaining between them. CDR3 length: 13 amino acids. The CDR3 DNA follows: TGTGCCAGCAGCTTGGACTTCTCCTACGAGCAGTACTTC. Its protein product is CASSLDFSYEQYF.

The chain employs TRBV13 and TRBJ2-1; 7 nucleotides line up with TRBD1. CDR1 and CDR2 (germline): PRHDT, FYEKMQ (reference sequence). V shed 5 bases and J 1 base; nucleotides not matched to a gene: 2. The length of the CDR3 is 14 residues. The CDR3 DNA reads as TGTGCCAGCAGCAGGGGACAGTCCTACAATGAGCAGTTCTTC. Encoded protein: CASSRGQSYNEQFF.

V usage is TRBV28 and J usage is TRBJ1-4, with D possibly TRBD1 on 5 matching bases. Trimming took 5 bases from V and 6 from J, leaving 13 bases between them. Germline loops: CDR1 MDHEN, CDR2 SYDVKM. CDR3 length equals 14 residues. The CDR3: CASSLGGRDEKLFF. The DNA for the CDR3 is TGTGCCAGCAGTCTCGGCGGCAGGGATGAAAAACTGTTTTTT.

V is TRBV2 and J is TRBJ1-1; perhaps TRBD1 as D (6 bases). This CDR3 contains 11 residues. The ends were cut back, 4 bases at V and 12 bases at J, with 12 bases in the middle. CDR1 SNHLY and CDR2 FYNNEI come from the germline V gene. DNA for the CDR3: TGTGCCAGCAGTGTGGATGGGGGCCCTTTCTTT. This codes for CASSVDGGPFF.

V is TRBV5-6 and J is TRBJ2-7; 10 positions match TRBD2. Per the germline V gene, CDR1 is SGHDT and CDR2 is YYEEEE. This CDR3 is 15 amino acids long. Germline trimming cut 4 bases from V and 3 bases from J; bases unmatched to any gene: 7. The CDR3 coding sequence is TGTGCCAGCAGCGGGGGGCCTAGCGGGGGCTACGAGCAGTACTTC. As protein: CASSGGPSGGYEQYF.

This clone was found a few times. The CDR3 here is CASSDGDYNEQFF. CDR3 DNA: TGTGCCAGCAGTGACGGAGATTACAATGAGCAGTTCTTC. The gene calls are TRBV6-4 and TRBJ2-1; D is unclear. V lost 2 bases and J 4 bases, leaving 6 bases between the germline ends. The germline V gene has CDR1 MRHNA and CDR2 SNTAGT. The CDR3 contains 13 residues.

This clone was recorded a few times. The V and J genes are TRBV18 and TRBJ2-1; 12 bases line up with TRBD2. The germline V gene encodes CDR1 KGHSH and CDR2 LQKENI. The CDR3 is 15 residues long. With 3 bases clipped from V and 4 bases from J, the junction kept 1 base outside the gene matches. The CDR3, as DNA: TGTGCCAGCTCACCGGGACTAGCGGGTTACAATGAGCAGTTCTTC. This gives the protein CASSPGLAGYNEQFF.